The clone carrying this T cell receptor (beta chain) was found a few times. Its matching antigen is unknown. Time point of the sample: newly diagnosed GD, antithyroid drugs for less than 3 months. PBMC-derived RNA was used for the TCR library. The data stem from a study of regulatory T cells in long-lasting Graves disease. Looking at the study overall: Under 3 months of antithyroid drugs had been taken by newly diagnosed Graves' patients.

Arm-PCR with iRepertoire HTBI primers amplified the CDR3 regions for these TCR beta libraries. MiXCR, run by TCRdb on the multiplex PCR reads, gives a single entry per CDR3 protein. Of approximately 350,000 distinct CDR3 sequences listed, 16% are singletons. General observations from the study: TRBV28, TRBJ1-2 and TRBJ2-5 were segments that persistent disease favored.

J was trimmed by 0 bases and V by 1 base; bases with no gene match: 9. Per germline, CDR1 DFQATT and CDR2 SNEGSKA (reference sequence). The CDR3 runs to 18 residues. These data were likewise used in another study, on T cells in Graves' hyperthyroidism and ophthalmopathy.

The source was peripheral blood mononuclear cells (PBMCs), collected at new diagnosis, from a patient treated with antithyroid drugs. The chain couples TRBV20-1 to TRBJ2-6, with TRBD1 matching 7 bases. The TCR originated in a man aged 35 to 55 with Graves disease. This chain's CDR3 is CSARGQGGTLSGANVLTF. CDR3 sequence (DNA): TGCAGTGCTAGAGGACAGGGCGGAACTCTCTCTGGGGCCAACGTCCTGACTTTC.